The 20 T cell receptor beta chains presented below share a single source sample, sequenced in a study of response to subunit inactivated influenza vaccine. TCRdb itself ran the RT-PCR reads through MiXCR, one entry per CDR3 protein. The profile shows 500,000 to 600,000 distinct CDR3 sequences, 12% to 15% of them singletons. Sequenced here: PBMCs from blood, sampled 11 to 12 days after vaccination. The receptor set was obtained from a man aged 45-65 years who received an inactivated influenza vaccine.

The chain joins TRBV7-2 to TRBJ2-3, with TRBD2 matching over 8 bases. This CDR3 region has 13 residues. The trim removed 5 bases at V and 8 bases at J, leaving 6 bases unmatched. Germline assignment: CDR1 SGHTA and CDR2 FQGNSA. CDR3 sequence: CASSPGGVGTQYF. The DNA of the CDR3 is TGTGCCAGCAGCCCCGGGGGGGTTGGTACGCAGTATTTT.

This clonotype showed up many times. The chain employs TRBV12-3 or TRBV12-4 and TRBJ2-7; 9 positions agree with TRBD2. CDR3 size: 16 residues. Trimming cost V 5 bases and J 2 bases; bases outside gene matches: 10. The CDR3 DNA is TGTGCCAGCAGTCCGACCCGGACTAGCGCAACCTACGAGCAGTACTTC. Translation gives CASSPTRTSATYEQYF.

The V call is TRBV7-6, the J call TRBJ1-1, with D perhaps matching TRBD1 (5 bases). This CDR3 contains 13 residues. Looked up from germline, CDR1 is SGHVS and CDR2 is FNYEAQ. V lost 5 bases and J lost 10, with 17 bases in between. The CDR3 DNA reads as TGTGCCAGCAGCCGTACTCCGGGACTAAGAGCTTTCTTT. As protein: CASSRTPGLRAFF.

This clonotype was found many times. CDR3 protein: CASSQGALSYF. In DNA form, the CDR3 reads TGCGCCAGCAGCCAGGGGGCCCTATCGTACTTC. The chain is built from TRBV5-1 and TRBJ2-7; TRBD1 agrees at 8 bases. Per the germline V gene, CDR1 is SGHRS and CDR2 is YFSETQ. The CDR3 has 11 residues. V lost 4 bases and J lost 12; bases outside the gene matches: 6.

Only a few counts were recorded for this clonotype. The chain recombines TRBV10-3 with TRBJ2-1; 9 nucleotides agree with TRBD1. The germline CDR1 and CDR2 sequences are ENHRY and SYGVKD. With V trimmed by 7 bases and J by 6 bases, 4 bases remained unmatched. The CDR3 has 13 amino acids. This CDR3 reads CAIKETGGNEQFF. DNA for the CDR3: TGTGCCATCAAAGAGACAGGGGGCAATGAGCAGTTCTTC.

The CDR3 DNA follows: TGTGCCAGCAGCTTAGGAGAGTTTGGCGGTCAGCCCCAGCATTTT. It is translated as CASSLGEFGGQPQHF. The chain couples TRBV7-9 to TRBJ1-5; the D is unclear. CDR1 is SEHNR, CDR2 FQNEAQ, per germline (reference sequence). This CDR3 comprises 15 residues. V was clipped by 1 base and J by 6 bases, with 13 bases between them. The full variable domain, completed using reference TRBV7-9 and TRBJ1-5, is DTGVSQNPRHKITKRGQNVTFRCDPISEHNRLYWYRQTLGQGPEFLTYFQNEAQLEKSRLLSDRFSAERPKGSFSTLEIQRTEQGDSAMYLCASSLGEFGGQPQHFGDGTRLSIL.

The table lists this clonotype with a few counts. This chain connects TRBV29-1 to TRBJ1-2, with D possibly being TRBD1 (5 bases). This CDR3 is built from 13 residues. V was clipped by 3 bases and J by 0 bases, with 8 bases between them. Germline values: CDR1 SQVTM, CDR2 ANQGSEA. CDR3 loop: CSVDRGANYGYTF. DNA for the CDR3: TGCAGCGTTGATCGGGGGGCTAACTATGGCTACACCTTC.

This clonotype was seen many times. The V call is TRBV6-4, the J call TRBJ2-3, with 8 bases lining up with TRBD2. The ends lost 8 bases at V and 4 bases at J; junction bases unmatched: 11. Looked up from germline, CDR1 is MRHNA and CDR2 is SNTAGT. There are 15 residues in the CDR3. The CDR3: CASGRSLAGSDTQYF. The CDR3 DNA is TGTGCCAGCGGCCGTTCCCTAGCGGGTTCAGATACGCAGTATTTT.

This clonotype was recorded a few times. This sequence joins TRBV29-1 and TRBJ2-3; 9 bases agree with TRBD2. Germline V CDR1 and CDR2: SQVTM, ANQGSEA. The CDR3 extends over 15 amino acids. Losses at the gene ends were 7 bases for V and 4 bases for J; bases not matched to a gene: 12. The CDR3, as DNA: TGCAGCGGAGGAATTAGCGGGAGCGGGTCAGATACGCAGTATTTT. Translation: CSGGISGSGSDTQYF.

The chain recombines TRBV11-1 with TRBJ2-1; maybe TRBD1 (5 bases). Germline V gene sequence: CDR1 SGHAT, CDR2 FQDESV (reference sequence). The CDR3 consists of 13 residues. Trimming removed 1 base at V and 9 bases at J, with 10 bases between. CDR3 sequence (DNA): TGTGCCAGCAGCTTAGGCGCAGGGTTTGAGCAGTTCTTC. Encoded protein: CASSLGAGFEQFF.

This clonotype was found a few times. CDR3 sequence: CSVQRGNTEAFF. The DNA of the CDR3 is TGCAGCGTCCAGAGAGGGAACACTGAAGCTTTCTTT. V usage is TRBV29-1 and J usage is TRBJ1-1; the D is unclear. Trimming left V 6 bases short and J 1 base short, with 9 bases between. The CDR3 sequence is 12 residues long. Germline V gene sequence: CDR1 SQVTM, CDR2 ANQGSEA.

This clonotype was picked up a small number of times. This rearrangement joins TRBV2 to TRBJ2-3, with 9 bases fitting TRBD2. J was trimmed by 1 base and V by 6 bases; bases with no gene match: 8. Per the germline V gene, CDR1 is SNHLY and CDR2 is FYNNEI. CDR3 length: 16 amino acids. CDR3 region: CASRTGGRAGTDTQYF. The CDR3 nucleotides are TGTGCCAGCAGGACGGGCGGGAGGGCCGGCACAGATACGCAGTATTTT.

This rearrangement joins TRBV7-9 to TRBJ2-1; tentatively, D is TRBD1 or TRBD2 (5 bases each). V was pared by 0 bases and J by 5 bases, with 11 bases between. Germline V gene data show CDR1 as SEHNR and CDR2 as FQNEAQ (reference sequence). The CDR3 extends over 15 amino acids. The CDR3: CASSLAGTANNEQFF. CDR3 DNA: TGTGCCAGCAGCTTAGCAGGGACGGCCAACAATGAGCAGTTCTTC. Using reference TRBV7-9 and TRBJ2-1 for the parts outside the CDR3, the full variable domain is DTGVSQNPRHKITKRGQNVTFRCDPISEHNRLYWYRQTLGQGPEFLTYFQNEAQLEKSRLLSDRFSAERPKGSFSTLEIQRTEQGDSAMYLCASSLAGTANNEQFFGPGTRLTVL.

V gene TRBV4-1 combines with J gene TRBJ1-1; 8 positions agree with TRBD1. CDR1 and CDR2 from the germline V gene are MGHRA and YSYEKL. The length of the CDR3 is 15 residues. The J segment lost 7 bases and the V segment lost 0 bases, leaving 7 bases of the junction unmatched. The CDR3 DNA reads TGCGCCAGCAGCCAAGACGGGACAGGCCTTCTTGAAGCTTTCTTT. Translated, it gives CASSQDGTGLLEAFF.

This clonotype was picked up many times. This sequence joins TRBV9 and TRBJ1-1; the match to TRBD1 covers 8 bases. Germline CDR1 reads SGDLS; CDR2 reads YYNGEE. Trimming at V came to 0 bases and at J to 6 bases, leaving 7 bases not matched to a gene. This CDR3 has 15 residues. The CDR3 loop reads CASSVVWGTGAEAFF. In DNA form, the CDR3 reads TGTGCCAGCAGCGTAGTGTGGGGGACAGGCGCTGAAGCTTTCTTT.

The rearrangement links TRBV3-1 to TRBJ1-2; D is ambiguous. The length of the CDR3 is 15 residues. Trimming pared 0 bases from V and 4 bases from J, leaving 12 bases between. CDR1 LGHDT and CDR2 YNNKEL come from the germline V gene (reference sequence). The CDR3 is CASSQDSRLIYGYTF. In DNA, the CDR3 is TGTGCCAGCAGCCAAGATAGTCGACTTATCTATGGCTACACCTTC.

The chain joins TRBV7-2 to TRBJ2-7; 7 bases line up with TRBD1. The CDR3 runs 11 residues. J was trimmed by 8 bases and V by 5 bases; bases with no gene match: 3. CDR1 and CDR2 (germline): SGHTA, FQGNSA. In DNA form, the CDR3 reads TGTGCCAGCAGCCCGGGACAGCAGCAGTACTTC. Its translation is CASSPGQQQYF.

J is TRBJ2-5 and V is TRBV20-1; D assignment may be TRBD1 or TRBD2 (5 bases each). Germline V gene data show CDR1 as DFQATT and CDR2 as SNEGSKA (reference sequence). This CDR3 is 13 amino acids long. The V end lost 6 bases, the J end lost 5 bases, and 16 bases lay between the germline ends. For the CDR3, the DNA is TGCAGTGCCACGGGACCCCCGGTTGAGACCCAGTACTTC. Protein product: CSATGPPVETQYF.

This sequence joins TRBV3-1 and TRBJ2-3, with 9 bases lining up with TRBD2. The CDR3 loop spans 16 amino acids. Germline lookup yields CDR1 LGHDT and CDR2 YNNKEL (reference sequence). The J segment lost 1 base and the V segment lost 6 bases, leaving 8 bases of the junction unmatched. CDR3 loop: CASSPISGRGTDTQYF. In DNA, the CDR3 is TGTGCCAGCAGTCCAATTAGCGGGAGAGGCACAGATACGCAGTATTTT.

This clonotype has only a few counts. The DNA of the CDR3 is TGTGCCAGCAGCCCCCCCTACGGGCTTGGCTATGGCTACACCTTC. It yields the protein CASSPPYGLGYGYTF. This rearrangement joins TRBV7-2 to TRBJ1-2; D ambiguous. This CDR3 spans 15 amino acids. Germline V gene lookup returns CDR1 SGHTA and CDR2 FQGNSA. Trimming took 5 bases from V and 4 from J, leaving 17 bases between them.